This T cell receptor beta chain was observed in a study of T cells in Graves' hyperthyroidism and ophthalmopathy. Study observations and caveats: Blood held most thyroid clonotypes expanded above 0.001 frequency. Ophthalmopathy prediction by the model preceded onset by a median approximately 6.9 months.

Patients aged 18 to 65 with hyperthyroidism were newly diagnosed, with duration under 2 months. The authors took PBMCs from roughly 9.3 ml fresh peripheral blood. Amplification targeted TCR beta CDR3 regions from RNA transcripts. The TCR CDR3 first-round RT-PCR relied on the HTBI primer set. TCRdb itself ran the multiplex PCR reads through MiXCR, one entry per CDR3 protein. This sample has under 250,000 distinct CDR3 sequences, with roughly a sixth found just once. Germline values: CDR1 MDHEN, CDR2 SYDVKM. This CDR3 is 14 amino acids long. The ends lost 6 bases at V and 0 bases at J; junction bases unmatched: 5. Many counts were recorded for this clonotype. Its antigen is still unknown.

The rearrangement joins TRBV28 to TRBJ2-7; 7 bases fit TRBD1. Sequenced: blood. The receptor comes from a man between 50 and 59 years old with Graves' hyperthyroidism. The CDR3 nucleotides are TGTGCCAGCAGGATACAGGGGCCCTCCTACGAGCAGTACTTC. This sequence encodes CASRIQGPSYEQYF.